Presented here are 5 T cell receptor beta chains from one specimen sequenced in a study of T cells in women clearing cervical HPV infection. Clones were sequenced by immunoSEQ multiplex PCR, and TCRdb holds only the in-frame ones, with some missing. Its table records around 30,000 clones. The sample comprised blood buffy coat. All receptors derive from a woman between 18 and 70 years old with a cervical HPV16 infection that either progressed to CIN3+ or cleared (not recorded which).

The CDR3 loop is CASSEATGVVNEKLFF. CDR3 DNA (partial): TGTGCCAGCAGTGAAGCCACAGGGGTAGTTAATGAAAAA. V and J are TRBV6-1 and TRBJ1-4, with 7 bases fitting TRBD1. The sequence runs out 3 residues before the end of the CDR3; the remainder is reconstructed from the germline J gene. Germline V gene sequence: CDR1 MNHNS, CDR2 SASEGT. The length of the CDR3 is 16 residues. V was clipped by 0 bases and J by 4 bases; unmatched bases: 5.

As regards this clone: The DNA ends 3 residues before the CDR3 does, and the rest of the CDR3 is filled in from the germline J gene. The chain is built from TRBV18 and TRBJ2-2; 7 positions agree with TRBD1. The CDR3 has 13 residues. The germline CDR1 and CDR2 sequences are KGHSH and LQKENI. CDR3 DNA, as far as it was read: TGTGCCAGCTCCTCCGGACAGGCGGAAAAG. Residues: CASSSGQAEK. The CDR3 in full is CASSSGQAEKLFF.

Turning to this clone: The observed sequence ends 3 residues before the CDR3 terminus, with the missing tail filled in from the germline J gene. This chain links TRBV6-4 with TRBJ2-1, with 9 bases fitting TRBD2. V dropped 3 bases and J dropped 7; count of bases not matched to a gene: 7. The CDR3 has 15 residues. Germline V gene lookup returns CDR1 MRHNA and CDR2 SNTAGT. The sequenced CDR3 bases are TGTGCCAGCAGTGAAGGTAGCGGGGGTTCAAATGAG. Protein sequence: CASSEGSGGSNE. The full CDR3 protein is CASSEGSGGSNEQFF.

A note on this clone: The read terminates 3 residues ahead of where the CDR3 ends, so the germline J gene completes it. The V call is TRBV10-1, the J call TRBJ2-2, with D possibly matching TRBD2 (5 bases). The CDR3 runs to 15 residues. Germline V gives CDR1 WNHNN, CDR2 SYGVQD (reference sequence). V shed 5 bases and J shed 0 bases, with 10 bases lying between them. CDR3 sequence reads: CASSSEAANTGELFF. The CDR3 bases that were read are TGCGCCAGCAGTTCGGAGGCGGCGAACACCGGGGAG.

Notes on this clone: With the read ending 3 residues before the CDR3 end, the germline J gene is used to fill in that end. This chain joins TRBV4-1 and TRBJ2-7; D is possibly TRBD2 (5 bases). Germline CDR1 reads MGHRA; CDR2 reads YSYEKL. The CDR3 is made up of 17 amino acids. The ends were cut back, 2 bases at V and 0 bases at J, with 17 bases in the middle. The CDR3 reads CASSQLHGLVSSYEQYF. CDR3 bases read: TGCGCCAGCAGCCAACTACACGGACTTGTAAGCTCCTACGAG.